A selection of T cell receptor beta chains follows, all from one sample in a study of Graves' ophthalmopathy and Graves' hyperthyroidism. MiXCR, applied by TCRdb to the multiplex PCR reads, yields one record per CDR3 protein. The data contain 400,000 to 500,000 distinct CDR3 sequences, around 21% of them singletons. Sequences were obtained from peripheral blood. The receptor set was obtained from a woman aged 18-30 years with stable Graves' hyperthyroidism. The CDR3 runs from the conserved cysteine through the conserved F or W. A D gene is named only where the DNA matches it firmly. Clone size is given for some rows only: seen once, a few or many times, or a class if the clone is expanded.

>TRBJ2-5|TRBV7-2|many|TRBD1
TGTGCCAGCAGCCAGAACAGGGGTCAAGAGACCCAGTACTTC
CASSQNRGQETQYF
>TRBJ1-2|TRBV27|many|-
TGTGCCAGCAGCTCCTTTGGGGGCGGCTACACCTTC
CASSSFGGGYTF
>TRBJ2-7|TRBV6-2/TRBV6-3|many|TRBD2
TGTGCCAGCAGTTACCCTCTAGCGGAAGAATACTCCTACGAGCAGTACTTC
CASSYPLAEEYSYEQYF
>TRBJ2-5|TRBV7-2|many|-
TGTGCCAGCAGCTTATATACTAGCACTCAAGAGACCCAGTACTTC
CASSLYTSTQETQYF
>TRBJ1-5|TRBV20-1|many|TRBD1
TGCAGTGCTCCTTCCGGACAGGGGAATCAGCCCCAGCATTTT
CSAPSGQGNQPQHF
>TRBJ2-1|TRBV6-1|-|TRBD1
TGTGCCAGCAGCAGGGGGACAGGCTCCTACAATGAGCAGTTCTTC
CASSRGTGSYNEQFF
>TRBJ2-6|TRBV5-1|few|-
TGCGCCAGCAGCTTCTTAGAGCCTGGGGCCAACGTCCTGACTTTC
CASSFLEPGANVLTF
>TRBJ2-5|TRBV2|few|TRBD1
TGTGCCAGCAGTGAACCGACAGGGGGAGCGGAGACCCAGTACTTC
CASSEPTGGAETQYF
>TRBJ2-3|TRBV7-2|many|-
TGTGCCAGCAGCTCCAGGGACAGCACAGATACGCAGTATTTT
CASSSRDSTDTQYF
>TRBJ1-2|TRBV12-3/TRBV12-4|many|-
TGTGCCAGCAGTTTTGGGGGGGCTCAGGGCTACACCTTC
CASSFGGAQGYTF
>TRBJ1-3|TRBV3-1|many|TRBD1
TGTGCCAGCAGCGAGGACAGGGCCCCGAAGGACACCATATATTTT
CASSEDRAPKDTIYF
>TRBJ2-7|TRBV20-1|many|TRBD1
TGCAGTGCTAGATACGGACAGGGGGACTACGAGCAGTACTTC
CSARYGQGDYEQYF
>TRBJ1-2|TRBV30|-|-
TGTGCCTGGAGCGGCGCAGGGGGCTACACCTTC
CAWSGAGGYTF
>TRBJ2-7|TRBV5-4|many|TRBD1
TGTGCCAGCAGCGGGACGGGACAGGGGGCGTCCTACGAGCAGTACTTC
CASSGTGQGASYEQYF
>TRBJ1-5|TRBV12-3/TRBV12-4|-|-
TGTGCCAGCAGTTTAGAGTTATTAGGGCGGAACAATCAGCCCCAGCATTTT
CASSLELLGRNNQPQHF
>TRBJ2-5|TRBV2|many|-
TGTGCCAGCAGTCGGGGCTTGAGGGAGACCCAGTACTTC
CASSRGLRETQYF
>TRBJ2-2|TRBV6-1|-|-
TGTGCCAGCAGCCTCGGGATGATCACCGGGGAGCTGTTTTTT
CASSLGMITGELFF
>TRBJ2-7|TRBV20-1|many|-
TGCAGTGCTAGGTCGTTAGACTATACCTACGAGCAGTACTTC
CSARSLDYTYEQYF
>TRBJ1-2|TRBV12-3/TRBV12-4|-|-
TGTGCCAGCAGTTTGATAAGTGACTATGGCTACACCTTC
CASSLISDYGYTF
>TRBJ2-5|TRBV18|many|-
TGTGCCAGCTCACCACCGGTAGGCGAAGGGACCCAGTACTTC
CASSPPVGEGTQYF
>TRBJ2-7|TRBV2|many|-
TGTGCCAGCAGTTTTTCGAGGGAGGACTTTTATGGCGAGCAGTACTTC
CASSFSREDFYGEQYF
>TRBJ2-7|TRBV6-2/TRBV6-3|many|-
TGTGCCAGCAGTTACAGTACAGACAGGAAAGTCTACTCCTACGAGCAGTACTTC
CASSYSTDRKVYSYEQYF
>TRBJ2-5|TRBV29-1|-|-
TGCAGCGTTGAACCTAGGGGGGGGCCCCAAGAGACCCAGTACTTC
CSVEPRGGPQETQYF
>TRBJ2-5|TRBV20-1|many|-
TGCAGTGCTAGACCTGTGGGCCGGACCCAGTACTTC
CSARPVGRTQYF
>TRBJ1-1|TRBV7-9|-|-
TGTGCCAGCAGCTTCGCACAGGGCGACACTGAAGCTTTCTTT
CASSFAQGDTEAFF
>TRBJ1-6|TRBV11-1|many|-
TGTGCCAGCAGCCCGCTACGGGGGATTTCACCCCTCCACTTT
CASSPLRGISPLHF
>TRBJ2-6|TRBV6-1|-|-
TGTGCCAGCAGTGAAGAGGTCTCTGGGGCCAACGTCCTGACTTTC
CASSEEVSGANVLTF
>TRBJ2-7|TRBV5-1|many|TRBD1
TGCGCCAGCGGACAGGGCGCCTACGAGCAGTACTTC
CASGQGAYEQYF
>TRBJ2-7|TRBV2|many|TRBD2
TGTGCCAGCAGATATCCGGGACTAGCGGGAGGGCCCCACGAGCAGTACTTC
CASRYPGLAGGPHEQYF
>TRBJ1-3|TRBV4-1|many|-
TGCGCCAGCAGCCCGACCGGGTCTACGTCCGGAAACACCATATATTTT
CASSPTGSTSGNTIYF
>TRBJ1-1|TRBV6-2/TRBV6-3|many|-
TGTGCCAGCAGTTCTGGCCTGAACACTGAAGCTTTCTTT
CASSSGLNTEAFF
>TRBJ1-2|TRBV12-3/TRBV12-4|-|-
TGTGCCAGCAGTTTATCAGGATACAACTATGGCTACACCTTC
CASSLSGYNYGYTF
>TRBJ2-5|TRBV6-5|many|TRBD2
TGTGCCAGCAGTTCCCCGGGACTAGCGGGAGAGGAGACCCAGTACTTC
CASSSPGLAGEETQYF
>TRBJ2-7|TRBV27|many|TRBD2
TGTGCCAGCAGTTTTTTTGGTCGGACTAGGGACTACGAGCAGTACTTC
CASSFFGRTRDYEQYF
>TRBJ2-2|TRBV27|-|-
TGTGCCAGCAGTTTATGGCCAGGGGCGAACACCGGGGAGCTGTTTTTT
CASSLWPGANTGELFF
>TRBJ2-7|TRBV28|many|-
TGTGCCAGCAGTTTCCCACGTCTATTGGGGCCCTACGAGCAGTACTTC
CASSFPRLLGPYEQYF
>TRBJ2-2|TRBV15|-|-
TGTGCCACCAGCAGCGGACCCGGGGGCCTCGGCGGGGAGCTGTTTTTT
CATSSGPGGLGGELFF
>TRBJ1-3|TRBV11-2|-|-
TGTGCCAGCAGCCCCGACCTATTAAGCTCTGGAAACACCATATATTTT
CASSPDLLSSGNTIYF
>TRBJ2-5|TRBV20-1|many|TRBD2
TGCAGTGCTAGGTCTAGCGGGAGGGCCGACGAGACCCAGTACTTC
CSARSSGRADETQYF